The clone carrying this T cell receptor (beta chain) was observed a few times. Its antigen remains unknown. Each CDR3 protein gets one entry after TCRdb re-called the 5' RACE reads with MiXCR. The sample has 550,000 to 700,000 distinct CDR3 sequences; approximately 22% are singletons. These data come from a study of identical twins. Broader study findings: Instead of following the same donors, the conclusions were based on cross-sectional statistical analysis. Out-of-frame alpha sequences shared by twins showed excess low generation probability.

These data were also filed under a second study, of T cells expressing NK-cell markers. That work adds: Seven HCMV-seropositive donors and one seronegative donor made up the eight sequenced donors. There remained a lack of clarity about HCMV specificity of expanded NKG2C+ T cell clones.

This sequence originates from a woman under 30 in good health. The sequenced sample was PBMCs.

CDR3 loop: CASSLGRIEGTEAFF. CDR3 DNA: TGTGCCAGCAGCCTCGGGCGGATAGAAGGCACTGAAGCTTTCTTT. The chain joins TRBV6-1 to TRBJ1-1; no clear D. In germline, CDR1 is MNHNS, CDR2 SASEGT. The length of the CDR3 is 15 residues. Trimming took 6 bases from V and 4 from J, leaving 18 bases between them.